This T cell receptor (beta chain) stems from a study of blood T cell repertoires in COVID-19. For the study at large: Samples representing acute and convalescent COVID-19 were sourced from the United States, Italy and Spain. Nucleic acid was either cDNA or gDNA, and it came from T cells, B-cell-depleted T cells, or PBMCs.

The germline CDR1 and CDR2 sequences are MDHEN and SYDVKM. The CDR3 sequence is 14 residues long. Trimming left V 7 bases short and J 2 bases short, with 15 bases between. Original processing notes: Quantification of nucleated cells was approximated via reference gene primer amplification. Assay: immunoSEQ multiplex PCR; the TCRdb copy retains only in-frame clones and omits some. That table is the source of V, J and clone size, and D and trimming were worked out from the DNA. Among about 100,000 clones, 88% were seen once, and the ten largest hold roughly 5%. In its sample, this clone was seen once. The sequencing input was peripheral blood. This clonotype originated in a human donor in a cohort sampled during active COVID-19. The V and J genes are TRBV28 and TRBJ2-7; TRBD1 might be the D (6 bases). The CDR3 DNA sequence: TGTGCCAGCACCCGCCAGGGGCCCCCCTACGAGCAGTACTTC. It is translated as CASTRQGPPYEQYF.